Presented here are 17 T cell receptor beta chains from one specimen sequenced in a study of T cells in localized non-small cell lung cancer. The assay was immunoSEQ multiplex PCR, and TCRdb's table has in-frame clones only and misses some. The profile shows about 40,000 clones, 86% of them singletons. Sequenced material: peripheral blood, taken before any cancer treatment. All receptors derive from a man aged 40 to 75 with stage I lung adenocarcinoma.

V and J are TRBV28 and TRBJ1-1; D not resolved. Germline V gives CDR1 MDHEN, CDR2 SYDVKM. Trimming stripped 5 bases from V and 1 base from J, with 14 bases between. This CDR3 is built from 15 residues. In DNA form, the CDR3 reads TGTGCCAGCAGTCTAATACCGGGTGGGAACACTGAAGCTTTCTTT. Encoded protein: CASSLIPGGNTEAFF.

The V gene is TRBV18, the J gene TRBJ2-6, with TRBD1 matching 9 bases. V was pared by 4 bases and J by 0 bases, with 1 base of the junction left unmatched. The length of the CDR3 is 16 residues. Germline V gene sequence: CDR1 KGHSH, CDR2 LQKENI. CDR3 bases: TGTGCCAGCTCACTGGGACAGGGCTCTGGGGCCAACGTCCTGACTTTC. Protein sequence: CASSLGQGSGANVLTF.

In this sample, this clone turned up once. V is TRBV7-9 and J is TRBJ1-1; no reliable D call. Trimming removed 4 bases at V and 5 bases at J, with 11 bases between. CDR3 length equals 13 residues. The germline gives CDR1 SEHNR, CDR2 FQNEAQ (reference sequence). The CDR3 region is CASSSAKRTEAFF. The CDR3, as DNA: TGTGCCAGCAGCTCAGCCAAGCGGACTGAAGCTTTCTTT.

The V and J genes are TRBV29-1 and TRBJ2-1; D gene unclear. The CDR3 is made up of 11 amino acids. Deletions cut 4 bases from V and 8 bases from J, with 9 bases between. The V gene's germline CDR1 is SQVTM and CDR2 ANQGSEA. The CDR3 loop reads CSVGGRDEQFF. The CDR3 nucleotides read TGCAGCGTTGGGGGTAGGGATGAGCAGTTCTTC.

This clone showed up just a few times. CDR3 in DNA: TGTGCCAGCAGCTTAGAGGGGACAGGGGGCGGGGAGCAGTACTTC. Translating gives CASSLEGTGGGEQYF. The chain couples TRBV7-9 to TRBJ2-7, with 12 bases fitting TRBD1. CDR1 is SEHNR, CDR2 FQNEAQ, per germline (reference sequence). The CDR3 has 15 amino acids. V was pared by 1 base and J by 7 bases, with 5 bases of the junction left unmatched.

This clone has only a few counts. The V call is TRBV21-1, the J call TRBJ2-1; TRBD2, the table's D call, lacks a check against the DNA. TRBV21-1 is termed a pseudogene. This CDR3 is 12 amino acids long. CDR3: CASSSPSGKQFF. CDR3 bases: TGTGCCAGCAGCTCCCCTAGCGGGAAGCAGTTCTTC.

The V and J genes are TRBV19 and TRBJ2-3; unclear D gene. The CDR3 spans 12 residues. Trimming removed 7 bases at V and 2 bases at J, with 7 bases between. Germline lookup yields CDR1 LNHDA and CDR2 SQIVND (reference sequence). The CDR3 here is CASISATDTQYF. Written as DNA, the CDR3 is TGTGCCAGTATATCGGCCACAGATACGCAGTATTTT. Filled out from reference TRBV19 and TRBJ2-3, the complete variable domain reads DGGITQSPKYLFRKEGQNVTLSCEQNLNHDAMYWYRQDPGQGLRLIYYSQIVNDFQKGDIAEGYSVSREKKESFPLTVTSAQKNPTAFYLCASISATDTQYFGPGTRLTVL.

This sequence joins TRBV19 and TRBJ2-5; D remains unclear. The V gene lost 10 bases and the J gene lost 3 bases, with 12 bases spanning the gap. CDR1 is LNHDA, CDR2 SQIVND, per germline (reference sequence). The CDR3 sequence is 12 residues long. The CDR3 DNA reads TGTGCCACCGGAGTTAGGGAAGAGACCCAGTACTTC. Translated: CATGVREETQYF. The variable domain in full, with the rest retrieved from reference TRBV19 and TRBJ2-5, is DGGITQSPKYLFRKEGQNVTLSCEQNLNHDAMYWYRQDPGQGLRLIYYSQIVNDFQKGDIAEGYSVSREKKESFPLTVTSAQKNPTAFYLCATGVREETQYFGPGTRLLVL.

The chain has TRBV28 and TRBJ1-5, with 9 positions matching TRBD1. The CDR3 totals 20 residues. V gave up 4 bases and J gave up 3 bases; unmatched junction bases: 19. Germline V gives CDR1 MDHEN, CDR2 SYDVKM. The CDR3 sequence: CASSSLQGAIYPIANQPQHF. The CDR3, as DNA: TGTGCCAGCAGTTCCTTACAGGGGGCGATTTATCCTATAGCCAATCAGCCCCAGCATTTT. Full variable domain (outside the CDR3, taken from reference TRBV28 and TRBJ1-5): DVKVTQSSRYLVKRTGEKVFLECVQDMDHENMFWYRQDPGLGLRLIYFSYDVKMKEKGDIPEGYSVSREKKERFSLILESASTNQTSMYLCASSSLQGAIYPIANQPQHFGDGTRLSIL.

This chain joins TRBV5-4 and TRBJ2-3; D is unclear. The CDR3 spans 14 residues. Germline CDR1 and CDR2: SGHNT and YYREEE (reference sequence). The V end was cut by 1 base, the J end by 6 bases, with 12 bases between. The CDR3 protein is CASSLRTRSDTQYF. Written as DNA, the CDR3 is TGTGCCAGCAGCTTGAGAACGCGGAGCGATACGCAGTATTTT.

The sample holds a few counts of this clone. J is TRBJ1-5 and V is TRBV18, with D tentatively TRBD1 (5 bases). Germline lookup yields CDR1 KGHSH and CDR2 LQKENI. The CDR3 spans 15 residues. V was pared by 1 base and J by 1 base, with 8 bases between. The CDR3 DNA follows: TGTGCCAGCTCACCACAGGGACGGAGCAATCAGCCCCAGCATTTT. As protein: CASSPQGRSNQPQHF.

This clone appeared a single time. This CDR3 is CASTPGPQGEQFF. The DNA for the CDR3 is TGTGCCAGCACCCCGGGCCCTCAGGGCGAGCAGTTCTTC. V usage is TRBV7-9 and J usage is TRBJ2-1, with D perhaps matching TRBD1 (5 bases). Trimming removed 7 bases at V and 10 bases at J, with 17 bases between. The germline gives CDR1 SEHNR, CDR2 FQNEAQ (reference sequence). The CDR3 length is 13 residues.

The CDR3 region is CASSPGGQGYTQYF. The CDR3 nucleotides read TGTGCCAGCAGCCCAGGGGGACAGGGATATACGCAGTATTTT. The chain is built from TRBV7-3 and TRBJ2-3, with 9 bases lining up with TRBD1. CDR3 length: 14 residues. Germline assignment: CDR1 SGHTA and CDR2 FQGTGA. The V segment lost 5 bases and the J segment 7 bases; nucleotides outside the gene matches: 7.

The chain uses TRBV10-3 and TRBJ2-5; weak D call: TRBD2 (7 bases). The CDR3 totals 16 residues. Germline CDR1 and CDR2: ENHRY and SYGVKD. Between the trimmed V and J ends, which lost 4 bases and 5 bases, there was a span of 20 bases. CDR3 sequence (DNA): TGTGCCATCAGTGGGCTCGGGGGGCGCGGTCGGGAGACCCAGTACTTC. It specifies CAISGLGGRGRETQYF.

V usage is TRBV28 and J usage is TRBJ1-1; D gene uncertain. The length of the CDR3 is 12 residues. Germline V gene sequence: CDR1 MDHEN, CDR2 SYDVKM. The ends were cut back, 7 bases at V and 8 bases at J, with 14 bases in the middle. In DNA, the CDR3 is TGTGCCAGCACCGCCGTTCTCGCCGAAGCTTTCTTT. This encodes CASTAVLAEAFF.

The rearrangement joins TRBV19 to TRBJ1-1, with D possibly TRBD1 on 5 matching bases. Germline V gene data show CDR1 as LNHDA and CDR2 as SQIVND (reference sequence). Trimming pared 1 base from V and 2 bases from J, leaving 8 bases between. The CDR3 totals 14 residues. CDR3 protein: CASSIGQGNTEAFF. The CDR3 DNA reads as TGTGCCAGTAGTATAGGGCAGGGAAACACTGAAGCTTTCTTT.

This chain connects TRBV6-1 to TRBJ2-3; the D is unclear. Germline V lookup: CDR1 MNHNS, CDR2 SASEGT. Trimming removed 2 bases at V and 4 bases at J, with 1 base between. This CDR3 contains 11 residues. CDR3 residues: CASSEPDTQYF. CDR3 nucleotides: TGTGCCAGCAGTGAACCAGATACGCAGTATTTT.